This T cell receptor beta chain was observed in a study of blood T cell repertoires in COVID-19. In the authors' methods: Reference gene primers were amplified, and this amplification served to estimate nucleated cell counts. The assay was immunoSEQ multiplex PCR, and TCRdb's table has in-frame clones only and misses some. V and J calls and clone size are given by that table; D and trimming were obtained from the DNA. The sample holds 270,000 or so clones; roughly 90% are singletons and the top ten take approximately 4.6%. The germline V gene encodes CDR1 SGHVS and CDR2 FQNEAQ. Trimming shortened V by 0 bases and J by 0 bases, and 6 bases separated the two germline ends. The CDR3 contains 15 residues.

What was sequenced was peripheral blood. The source of this sequence is a man aged 40-50 years with acute or convalescent COVID-19. The rearrangement uses TRBV7-8 and TRBJ1-5; D call uncertain. The CDR3 loop reads CASSLAVNSNQPQHF. The CDR3 nucleotides are TGTGCCAGCAGCTTAGCCGTAAATAGCAATCAGCCCCAGCATTTT.